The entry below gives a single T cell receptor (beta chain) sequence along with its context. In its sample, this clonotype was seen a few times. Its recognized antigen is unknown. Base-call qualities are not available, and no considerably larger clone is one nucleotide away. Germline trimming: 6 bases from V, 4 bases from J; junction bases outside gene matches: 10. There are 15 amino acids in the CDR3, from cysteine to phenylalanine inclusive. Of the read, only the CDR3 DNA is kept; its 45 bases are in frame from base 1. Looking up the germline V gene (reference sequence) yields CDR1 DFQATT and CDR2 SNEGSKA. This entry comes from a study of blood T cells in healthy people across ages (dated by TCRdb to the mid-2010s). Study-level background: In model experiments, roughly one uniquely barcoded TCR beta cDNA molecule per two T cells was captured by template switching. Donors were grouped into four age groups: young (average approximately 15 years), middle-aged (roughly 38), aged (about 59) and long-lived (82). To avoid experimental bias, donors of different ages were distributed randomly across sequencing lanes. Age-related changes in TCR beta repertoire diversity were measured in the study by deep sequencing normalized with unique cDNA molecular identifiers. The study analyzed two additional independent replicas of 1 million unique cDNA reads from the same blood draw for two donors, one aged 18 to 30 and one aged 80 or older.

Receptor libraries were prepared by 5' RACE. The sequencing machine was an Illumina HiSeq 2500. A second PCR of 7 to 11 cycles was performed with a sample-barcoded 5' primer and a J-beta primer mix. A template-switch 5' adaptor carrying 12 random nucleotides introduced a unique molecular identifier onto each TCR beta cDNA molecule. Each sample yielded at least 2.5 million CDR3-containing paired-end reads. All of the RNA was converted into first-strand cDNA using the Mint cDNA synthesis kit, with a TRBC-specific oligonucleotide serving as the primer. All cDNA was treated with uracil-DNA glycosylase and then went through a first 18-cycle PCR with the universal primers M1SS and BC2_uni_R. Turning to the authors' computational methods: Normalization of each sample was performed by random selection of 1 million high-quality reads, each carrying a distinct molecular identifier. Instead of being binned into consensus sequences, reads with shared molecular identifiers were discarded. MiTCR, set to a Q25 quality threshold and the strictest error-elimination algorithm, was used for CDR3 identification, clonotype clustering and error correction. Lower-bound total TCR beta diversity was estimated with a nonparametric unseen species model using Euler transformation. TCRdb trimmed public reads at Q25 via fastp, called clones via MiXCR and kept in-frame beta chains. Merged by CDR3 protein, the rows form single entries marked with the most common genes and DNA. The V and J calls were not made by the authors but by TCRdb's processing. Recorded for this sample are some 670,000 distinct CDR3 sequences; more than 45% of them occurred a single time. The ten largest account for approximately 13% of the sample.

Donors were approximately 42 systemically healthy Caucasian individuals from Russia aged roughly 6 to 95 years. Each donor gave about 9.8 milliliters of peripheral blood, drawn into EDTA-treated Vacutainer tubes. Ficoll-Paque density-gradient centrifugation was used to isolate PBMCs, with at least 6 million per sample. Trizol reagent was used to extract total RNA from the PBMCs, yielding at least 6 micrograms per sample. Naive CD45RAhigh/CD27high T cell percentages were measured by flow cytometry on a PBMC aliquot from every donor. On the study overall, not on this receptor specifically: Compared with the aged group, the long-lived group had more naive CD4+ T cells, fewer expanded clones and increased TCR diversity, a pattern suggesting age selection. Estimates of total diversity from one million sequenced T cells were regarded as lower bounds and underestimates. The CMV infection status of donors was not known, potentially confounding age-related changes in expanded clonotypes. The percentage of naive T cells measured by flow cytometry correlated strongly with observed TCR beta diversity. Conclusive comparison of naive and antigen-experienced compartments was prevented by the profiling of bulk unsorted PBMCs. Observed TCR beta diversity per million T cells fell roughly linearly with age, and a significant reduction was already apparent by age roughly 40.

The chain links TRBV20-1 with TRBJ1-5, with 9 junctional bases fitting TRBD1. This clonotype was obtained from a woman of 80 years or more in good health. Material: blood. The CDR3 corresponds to CSAVTGGLGNQPQHF. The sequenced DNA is TGCAGTGCCGTTACAGGGGGCCTTGGAAATCAGCCCCAGCATTTT.